This entry concerns a single TCR beta chain. Some clones are missing from TCRdb's copy, which holds only in-frame ones; the method was immunoSEQ multiplex PCR. The data contain roughly 330,000 clones, about 90% of them singletons. This sample was taken from a study of cytomegalovirus exposure and HLA in healthy donors. The CDR3 has 15 amino acids. Germline V gives CDR1 MGHRA, CDR2 YSYEKL. Trimming took off 0 bases at V and 4 bases at J, with 11 bases between the two ends. Sequenced: PBMCs. The V gene is TRBV4-1, the J gene TRBJ2-3; D not certain. This TCR came from a woman aged 25 to 39 in good health and CMV-seropositive. The CDR3 spells CASSQEFGGPDTQYF. DNA for the CDR3: TGCGCCAGCAGCCAAGAGTTCGGTGGGCCAGATACGCAGTATTTT.